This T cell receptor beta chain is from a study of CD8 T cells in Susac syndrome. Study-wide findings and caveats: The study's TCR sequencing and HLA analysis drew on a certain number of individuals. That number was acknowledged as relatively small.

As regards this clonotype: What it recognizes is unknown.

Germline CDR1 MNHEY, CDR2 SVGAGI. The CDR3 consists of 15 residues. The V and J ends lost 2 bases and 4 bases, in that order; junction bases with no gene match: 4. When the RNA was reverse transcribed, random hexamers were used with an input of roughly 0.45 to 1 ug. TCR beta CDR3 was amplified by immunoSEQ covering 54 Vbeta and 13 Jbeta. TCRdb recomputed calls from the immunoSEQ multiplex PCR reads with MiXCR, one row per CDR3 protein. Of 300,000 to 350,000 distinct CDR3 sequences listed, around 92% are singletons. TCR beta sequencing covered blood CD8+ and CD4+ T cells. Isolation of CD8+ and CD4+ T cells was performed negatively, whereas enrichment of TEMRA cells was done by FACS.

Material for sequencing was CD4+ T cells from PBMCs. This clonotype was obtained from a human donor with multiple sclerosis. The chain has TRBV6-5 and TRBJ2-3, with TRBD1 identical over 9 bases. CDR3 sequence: CASSYTGGGADTQYF. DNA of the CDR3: TGTGCCAGCAGTTACACAGGGGGCGGCGCAGATACGCAGTATTTT.